The sample holds many counts of the clone carrying this T cell receptor (beta chain). No antigen is known for it. The record originates from a study of spatial heterogeneity in lung cancer. Study conclusions and caveats: In tumors, expanded intratumoral alpha and beta TCR counts tracked mutation counts.

Every molecule of TCR cDNA had its own unique molecular identifier. TCRdb reanalysed the 5' RACE reads using MiXCR and keeps one entry per CDR3 protein. The sample consists of approximately 13,000 distinct CDR3 sequences, roughly 5.6% of them appearing once. The time point here: sample taken at primary tumor resection. Donors were over 70 untreated early-stage non-small cell lung cancer patients. Unsorted whole RNA from tumor, nontumor lung or frozen PBMC underwent sequencing. The CDR3 length is 12 residues. The V end was cut by 3 bases, the J end by 1 base, with 6 bases between. Germline CDR1 reads DFQATT; CDR2 reads SNEGSKA (reference sequence).

V is TRBV20-1 and J is TRBJ1-2; D gene unclear. The receptor was derived from a male donor with early-stage non-small cell lung cancer. Here the sequenced sample was lung tumor tissue, taken at surgery. In nucleotides, the CDR3 is TGCAGTGCTAGCAACGATAACTATGGCTACACCTTC. Translated, it gives CSASNDNYGYTF.